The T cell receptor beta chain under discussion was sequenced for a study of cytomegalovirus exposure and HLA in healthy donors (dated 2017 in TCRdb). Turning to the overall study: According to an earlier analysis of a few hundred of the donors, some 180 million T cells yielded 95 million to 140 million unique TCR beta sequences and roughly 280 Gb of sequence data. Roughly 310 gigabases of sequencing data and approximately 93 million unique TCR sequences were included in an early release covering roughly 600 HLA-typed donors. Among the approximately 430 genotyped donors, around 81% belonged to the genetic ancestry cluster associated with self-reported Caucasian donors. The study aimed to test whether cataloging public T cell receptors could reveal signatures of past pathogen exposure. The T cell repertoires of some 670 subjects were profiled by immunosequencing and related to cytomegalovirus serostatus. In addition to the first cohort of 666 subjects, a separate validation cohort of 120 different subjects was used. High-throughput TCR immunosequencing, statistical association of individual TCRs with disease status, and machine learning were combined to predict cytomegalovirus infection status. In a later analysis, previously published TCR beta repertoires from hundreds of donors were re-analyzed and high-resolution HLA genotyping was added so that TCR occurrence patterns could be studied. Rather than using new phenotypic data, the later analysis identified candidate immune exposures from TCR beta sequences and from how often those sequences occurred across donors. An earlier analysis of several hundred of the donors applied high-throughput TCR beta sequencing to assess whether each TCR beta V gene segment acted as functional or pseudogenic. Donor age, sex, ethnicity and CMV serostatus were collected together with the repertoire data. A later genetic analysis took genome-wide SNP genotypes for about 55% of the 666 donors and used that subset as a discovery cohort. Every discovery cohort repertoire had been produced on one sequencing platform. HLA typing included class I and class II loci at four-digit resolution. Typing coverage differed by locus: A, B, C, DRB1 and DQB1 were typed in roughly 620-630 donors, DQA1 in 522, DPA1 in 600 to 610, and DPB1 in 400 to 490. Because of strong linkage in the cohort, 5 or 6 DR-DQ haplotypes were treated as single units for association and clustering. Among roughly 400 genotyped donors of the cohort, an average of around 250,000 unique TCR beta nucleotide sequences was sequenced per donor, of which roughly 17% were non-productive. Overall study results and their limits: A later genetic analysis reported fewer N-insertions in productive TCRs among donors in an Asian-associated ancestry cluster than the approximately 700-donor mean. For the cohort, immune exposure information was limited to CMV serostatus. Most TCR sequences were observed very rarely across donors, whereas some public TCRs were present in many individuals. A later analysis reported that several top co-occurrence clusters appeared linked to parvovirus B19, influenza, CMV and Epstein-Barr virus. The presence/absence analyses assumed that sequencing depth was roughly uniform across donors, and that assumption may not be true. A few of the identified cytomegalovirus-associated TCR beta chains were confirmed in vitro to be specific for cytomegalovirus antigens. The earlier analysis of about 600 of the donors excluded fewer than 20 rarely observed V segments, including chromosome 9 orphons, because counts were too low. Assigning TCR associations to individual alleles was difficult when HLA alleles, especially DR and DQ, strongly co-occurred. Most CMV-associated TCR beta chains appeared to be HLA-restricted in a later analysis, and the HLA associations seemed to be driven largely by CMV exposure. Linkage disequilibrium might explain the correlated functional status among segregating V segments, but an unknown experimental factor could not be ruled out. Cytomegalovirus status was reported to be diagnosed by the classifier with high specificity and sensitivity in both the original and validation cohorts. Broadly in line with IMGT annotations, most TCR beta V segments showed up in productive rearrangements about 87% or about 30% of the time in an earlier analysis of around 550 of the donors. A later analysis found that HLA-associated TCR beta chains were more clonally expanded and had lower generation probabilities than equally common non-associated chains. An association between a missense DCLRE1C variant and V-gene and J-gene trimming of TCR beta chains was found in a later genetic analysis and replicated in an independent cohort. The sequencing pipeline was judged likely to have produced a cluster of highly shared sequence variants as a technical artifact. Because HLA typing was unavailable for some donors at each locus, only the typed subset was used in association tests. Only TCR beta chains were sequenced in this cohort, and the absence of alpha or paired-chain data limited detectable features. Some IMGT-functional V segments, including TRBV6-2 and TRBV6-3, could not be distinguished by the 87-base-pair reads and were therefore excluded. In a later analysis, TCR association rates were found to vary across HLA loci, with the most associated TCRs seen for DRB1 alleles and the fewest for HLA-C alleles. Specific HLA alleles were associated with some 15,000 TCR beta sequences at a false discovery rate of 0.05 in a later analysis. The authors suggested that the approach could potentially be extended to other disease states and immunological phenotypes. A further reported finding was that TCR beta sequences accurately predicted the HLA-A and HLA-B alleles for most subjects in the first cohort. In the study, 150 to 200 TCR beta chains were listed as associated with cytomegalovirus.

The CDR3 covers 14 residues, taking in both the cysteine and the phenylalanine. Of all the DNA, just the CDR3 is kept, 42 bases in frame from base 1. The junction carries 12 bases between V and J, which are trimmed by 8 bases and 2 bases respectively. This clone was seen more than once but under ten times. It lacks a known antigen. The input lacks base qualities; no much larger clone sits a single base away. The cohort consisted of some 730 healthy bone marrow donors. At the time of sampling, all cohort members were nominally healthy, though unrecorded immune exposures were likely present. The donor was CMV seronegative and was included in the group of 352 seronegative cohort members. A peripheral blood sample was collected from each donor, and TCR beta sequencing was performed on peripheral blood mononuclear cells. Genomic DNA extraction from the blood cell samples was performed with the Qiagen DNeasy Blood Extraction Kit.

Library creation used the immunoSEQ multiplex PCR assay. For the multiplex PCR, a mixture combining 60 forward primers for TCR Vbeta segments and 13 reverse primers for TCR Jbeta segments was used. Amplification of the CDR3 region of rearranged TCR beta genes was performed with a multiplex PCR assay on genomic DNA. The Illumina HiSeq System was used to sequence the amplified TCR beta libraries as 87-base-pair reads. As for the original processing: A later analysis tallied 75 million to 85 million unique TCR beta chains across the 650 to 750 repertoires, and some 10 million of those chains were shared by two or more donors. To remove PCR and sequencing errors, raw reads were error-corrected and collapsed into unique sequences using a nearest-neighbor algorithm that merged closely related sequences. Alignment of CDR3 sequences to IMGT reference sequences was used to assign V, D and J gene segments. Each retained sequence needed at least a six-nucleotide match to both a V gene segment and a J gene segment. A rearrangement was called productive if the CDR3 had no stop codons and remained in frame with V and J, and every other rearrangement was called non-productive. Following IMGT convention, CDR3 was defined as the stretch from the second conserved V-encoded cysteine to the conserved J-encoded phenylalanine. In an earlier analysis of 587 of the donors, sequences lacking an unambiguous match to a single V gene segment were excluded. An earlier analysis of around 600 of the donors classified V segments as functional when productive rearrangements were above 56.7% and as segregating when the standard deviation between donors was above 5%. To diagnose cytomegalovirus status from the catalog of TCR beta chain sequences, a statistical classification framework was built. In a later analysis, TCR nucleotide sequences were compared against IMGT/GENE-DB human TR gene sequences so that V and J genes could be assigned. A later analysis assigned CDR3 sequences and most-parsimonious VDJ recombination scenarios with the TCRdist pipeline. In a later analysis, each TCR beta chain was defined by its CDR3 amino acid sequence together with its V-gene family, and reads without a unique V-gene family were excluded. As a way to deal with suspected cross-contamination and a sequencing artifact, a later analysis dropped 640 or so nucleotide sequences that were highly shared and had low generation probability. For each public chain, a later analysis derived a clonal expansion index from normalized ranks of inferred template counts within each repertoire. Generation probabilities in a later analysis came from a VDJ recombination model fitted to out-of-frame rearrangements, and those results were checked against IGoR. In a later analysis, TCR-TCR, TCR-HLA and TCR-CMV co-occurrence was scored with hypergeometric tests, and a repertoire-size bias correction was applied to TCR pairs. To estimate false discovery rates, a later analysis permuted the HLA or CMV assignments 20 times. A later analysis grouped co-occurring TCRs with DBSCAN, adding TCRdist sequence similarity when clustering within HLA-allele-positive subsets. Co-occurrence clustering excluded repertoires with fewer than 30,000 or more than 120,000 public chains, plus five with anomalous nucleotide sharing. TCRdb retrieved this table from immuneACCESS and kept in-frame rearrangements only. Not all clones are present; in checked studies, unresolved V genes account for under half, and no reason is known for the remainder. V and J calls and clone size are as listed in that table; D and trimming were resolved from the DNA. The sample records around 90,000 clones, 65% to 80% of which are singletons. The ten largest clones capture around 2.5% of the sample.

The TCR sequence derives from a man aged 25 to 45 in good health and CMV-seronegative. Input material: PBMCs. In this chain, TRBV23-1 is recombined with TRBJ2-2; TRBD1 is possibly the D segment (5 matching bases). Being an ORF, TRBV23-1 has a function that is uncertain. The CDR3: CASWGAINTGELFF. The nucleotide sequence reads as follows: TGCGCCAGCTGGGGCGCGATTAACACCGGGGAGCTGTTTTTT.